Below, one T cell receptor beta chain is given with its context. Its antigen is not known. Data came from immunoSEQ multiplex PCR; TCRdb stores just in-frame clones and leaves some out. The sample carries around 30,000 clones, around four fifths recorded once. The sample originates from a study of a mutant IDH1 vaccine in newly diagnosed glioma. As for the study in general: The treated group averaged approximately 42 years old and was roughly 60% male, about 40% female. Most patients had received both radiotherapy and temozolomide, the prior options being radiotherapy, temozolomide, or both. General observations from the study: Changes to the top peripheral T cell clonotypes appeared unrelated to pseudoprogression.

Regarding time point: baseline, week 1 (first vaccination visit). The treatment here: pre-vaccination baseline after standard-of-care therapy. Patients carried new grade 3 or 4 IDH1-mutant astrocytomas lacking nuclear ATRX. CDR3 length: 15 residues. V was clipped by 6 bases and J by 7 bases, with 21 bases between them. Germline lookup yields CDR1 LNHDA and CDR2 SQIVND (reference sequence). The rearrangement joins TRBV19 to TRBJ1-2; a possible D gene is TRBD1 (6 bases). The source of this sequence is a man in his forties or fifties with glioma. Some clones in this sample may be carry-over from other donors' samples. Sequenced material: peripheral blood mononuclear cells (PBMCs), taken from a glioma patient treated with radiotherapy, temozolomide or both. CDR3 loop: CASRKQGTGLFGYTF. CDR3 in DNA: TGTGCCAGTAGGAAACAGGGAACGGGGCTGTTTGGCTACACCTTC.